Described below is a single TCR beta chain sequence and its context. Germline V gives CDR1 SQVTM, CDR2 ANQGSEA. Trimming took off 4 bases at V and 10 bases at J, with 14 bases between the two ends. The CDR3 runs to 12 residues. This sample stems from a study of control samples from healthy donors and cancer patients. Clones were read by immunoSEQ multiplex PCR, and TCRdb kept only the in-frame ones, dropping some. This sample has 150,000 or so clones, with less than 95% found just once. The sequenced sample consisted of blood. The chain couples TRBV29-1 to TRBJ2-1; D is possibly TRBD1 (6 bases). This receptor was obtained from a man aged 18-30 years in good health. The CDR3 nucleotides read TGCAGCGTTGTAGAGGGGCAGGGGGAGCAGTTCTTC. Its translation: CSVVEGQGEQFF.